This TCR beta chain was sequenced in a study of blood T cell repertoires in COVID-19 (dated by TCRdb to the early 2020s). For context, the study as a whole: Samples covering the acute and convalescent phases of COVID-19 were provided by collaborators in the United States, Italy and Spain. The prospective study material was composed of cDNA or gDNA derived from T cells, B-cell-depleted T cells, or PBMCs. Deeply sampled blood TCRbeta repertoires from subjects exposed to, actively infected with, or recovered from COVID-19 were included in the dataset. The repertoires were released in a freely available public database meant as a resource for research on the immune response to SARS-CoV-2. The samples were drawn from the first 160 participants of the ongoing ImmuneRACE study and from over 950 subjects provided by 6 global collaborators. Nearly every sample came with metadata listing a de-identified subject ID, COVID-19 status, age in years and sex. Where HLA class I and class II types were available, the types were taken from metadata supplied by the sample provider, not from assay-based typing. On the study overall, not on this receptor specifically: The amount of clinical and demographic metadata varied by source and participant and was provided uncurated.

The germline V gene (reference sequence) supplies CDR1 GTSNPN and CDR2 SVGIG. From the cysteine through the phenylalanine, the CDR3 covers 16 amino acids. Only the CDR3 DNA stays, 48 bases, in frame from base 1. V is trimmed back by 0 bases and J by 8 bases, and the junction contains 10 bases that no gene match accounts for. Whole blood was collected in K2EDTA tubes by collaborating institutions according to the institutions' own protocols. Collaborator samples were shipped for TCRbeta analysis as frozen whole blood, isolated PBMCs, or DNA extracted from either sample type. This clone was counted between two and nine times. Its binding antigen is unknown. No qualities accompany the bases; no much larger clone lies one base away. TCRbeta CDR3 regions were amplified from genomic DNA by means of the immunoSEQ Assay, a bias-controlled multiplex PCR. The authors' pipeline ran thus. Within the assay, amplification of reference gene primers was used to estimate how many nucleated cells each sample contained. Sequence reads were collapsed and filtered to measure the absolute abundance of every unique TCRbeta CDR3 rearrangement. For each sample, productive Simpson clonality was calculated by taking the square root of Simpson's diversity index across productive rearrangements. The immuneACCESS repertoire file appears here via TCRdb, limited to in-frame rearrangements. These files lack a portion of the clones; in checked studies, under half of the deficit traces to unresolved V genes, and the cause of the others is not known. That table furnishes V, J and clone size, whereas the DNA furnished D and trimming. This sample is represented by 90,000 or so clones; roughly 90% of them were singletons. The leading ten clones occupy about 7.2% of the sample.

The chain links TRBV30 with TRBJ1-6, with 7 middle bases fitting TRBD1. Sequenced sample: peripheral blood. This clonotype was sampled from a man in his 60s with acute or convalescent COVID-19. The CDR3 amino acid sequence is: CAWSVRRTGGYSPLHF. The nucleotide sequence reads TGTGCCTGGAGTGTTCGGAGGACAGGAGGTTATTCACCCCTCCACTTT. Full variable domain (CDR3 extended with the reference TRBV30 and TRBJ1-6 proteins): SQTIHQWPATLVQPVGSPLSLECTVEGTSNPNLYWYRQAAGRGLQLLFYSVGIGQISSEVPQNLSASRPQDRQFILSSKKLLLSDSGFYLCAWSVRRTGGYSPLHFGNGTRLTVT.